This T cell receptor beta chain was found in a study of CD8 T cells in ankylosing spondylitis. CDR1 and CDR2 from the germline V gene are SSHAT and FNYEAQ (reference sequence). This CDR3 is built from 16 residues. V shed 1 base and J 5 bases; nucleotides not matched to a gene: 8. In its sample, this clonotype was seen a few times. The antigen is unknown. TCRdb itself ran the 5' RACE reads through MiXCR, one entry per CDR3 protein. This table has roughly 180,000 distinct CDR3 sequences, approximately 10% appearing once. Findings of the study overall: Some of these motif variants have turned up before, in reports on reactive arthritis synovial fluid and blood. Characteristic of ankylosing spondylitis blood, it appeared, was a TCR beta motif comprising roughly eight highly homologous variants. Enrichment of disease-linked clones was reportedly significant in matched ankylosing spondylitis synovial fluid.

Sequencing input: blood, either unsorted or a sorted T cell fraction (not recorded which). The TCR originated in a male donor with ankylosing spondylitis or in good health (not recorded which). The J gene is TRBJ2-3, the V gene TRBV7-7; 8 bases are shared with TRBD1. CDR3 DNA sequence: TGTGCCAGCAGCTTAGGGGCAGGGGGCTGGGAAGATACGCAGTATTTT. Residues: CASSLGAGGWEDTQYF.